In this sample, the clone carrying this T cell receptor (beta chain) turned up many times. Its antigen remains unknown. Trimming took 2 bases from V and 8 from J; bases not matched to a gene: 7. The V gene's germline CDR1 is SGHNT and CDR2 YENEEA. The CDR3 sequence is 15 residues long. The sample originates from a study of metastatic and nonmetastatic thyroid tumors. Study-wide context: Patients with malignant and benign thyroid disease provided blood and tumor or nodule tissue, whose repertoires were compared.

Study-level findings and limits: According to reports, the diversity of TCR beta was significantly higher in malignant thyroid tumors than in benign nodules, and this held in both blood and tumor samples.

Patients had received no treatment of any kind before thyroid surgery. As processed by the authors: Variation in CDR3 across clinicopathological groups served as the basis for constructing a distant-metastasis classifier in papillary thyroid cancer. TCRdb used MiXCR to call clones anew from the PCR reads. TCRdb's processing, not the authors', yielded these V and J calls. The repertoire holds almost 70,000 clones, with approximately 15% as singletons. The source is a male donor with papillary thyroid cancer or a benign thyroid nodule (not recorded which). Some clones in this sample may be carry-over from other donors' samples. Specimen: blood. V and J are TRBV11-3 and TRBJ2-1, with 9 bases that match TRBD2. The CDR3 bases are TGTGCCAGCAGCTTAAATAGCGGGAGTAACTATGAGCAGTTCTTC. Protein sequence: CASSLNSGSNYEQFF. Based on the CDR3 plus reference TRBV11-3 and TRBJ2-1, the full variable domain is EAGVVQSPRYKIIEKKQPVAFWCNPISGHNTLYWYLQNLGQGPELLIRYENEEAVDDSQLPKDRFSAERLKGVDSTLKIQPAELGDSAVYLCASSLNSGSNYEQFFGPGTRLTVL.